This record concerns one T cell receptor beta chain sequence. Its antigen is as yet unknown. These data are taken from a study of T cells in localized non-small cell lung cancer. General observations from the study: Greater T cell density in blood accompanied longer overall survival. Highest T cell clonality was seen in uninvolved adjacent lung, surpassing that measured in tumor.

Clones were read by immunoSEQ multiplex PCR, and TCRdb kept only the in-frame ones, dropping some. The sample comprises about 43,000 clones, over 75% of which are singletons, and about 10% rests with the top ten. V was shortened by 2 bases and J by 11 bases, with 16 bases between the two germline ends. Germline V lookup: CDR1 MNHNS, CDR2 SASEGT. The CDR3 is made up of 13 amino acids. The chain combines TRBV6-1 with TRBJ2-7; tentatively, D is TRBD1 (6 bases). Sequenced here: PBMCs, sampled before any cancer treatment. The receptor was isolated from a woman aged 40-69 years with stage II lung adenocarcinoma. CDR3: CASSESGGPGEYF. CDR3 in DNA: TGTGCCAGCAGTGAATCCGGCGGGCCAGGGGAGTACTTC.